The sequence of this T cell receptor beta chain was determined in a study of T cells in localized non-small cell lung cancer. The germline V gene encodes CDR1 LNHDA and CDR2 SQIVND (reference sequence). CDR3 length equals 15 residues. V lost 0 bases to trimming and J lost 3 bases, with 9 bases between them. Comment on this clone: As yet, its antigen is unknown.

General study points: Out of the top 100 tumor clones, a median approximately 61 were seen in adjacent lung. Sequencing was restricted to one tumor region; therefore, heterogeneity remains possible.

The table came from immunoSEQ multiplex PCR; TCRdb's copy has only in-frame clones and leaves some out. This table has under 35,000 clones, 92% appearing once. The source material was peripheral blood mononuclear cells, sampled before any cancer treatment. The clonotype was recovered from a woman aged 40-70 years with stage III lung adenocarcinoma. The chain couples TRBV19 to TRBJ2-4; possible D gene TRBD1, 5 bases. The CDR3 loop is CASSIEGRSKNIQYF. The CDR3 DNA reads as TGTGCCAGTAGTATAGAGGGGCGTAGCAAAAACATTCAGTACTTC.